The clone carrying this T cell receptor beta chain was observed a few times. Its antigen is not known. The data derive from a study of OX40 agonist ivuxolimab in advanced cancers. At the level of the study: The study gave patients intravenous ivuxolimab at 0.01 to 10 mg/kg every 2 weeks. Having had anti-PD-1, anti-PD-L1 or anti-CTLA-4 therapy before was allowed, and about 40% had some.

General study points: Several nonresponders also turned out to have low normalized T-cell clonal expansion.

The data were produced by immunoSEQ multiplex PCR, yet TCRdb's version contains in-frame clones alone and is incomplete. The table lists fewer than 55,000 clones, 75% to 90% of them singletons. Here the sequenced sample was CD4+ or CD8+ T cells sorted from blood, taken in a trial of the OX40 agonist ivuxolimab. The TCR originated in an adult with an advanced solid tumor such as melanoma, head and neck, liver or kidney cancer.

The CDR3 reads CASSRGPNTEAFF. As DNA, the CDR3 is TGTGCCAGCAGCAGGGGTCCGAACACTGAAGCTTTCTTT. The chain couples TRBV2 to TRBJ1-1; possibly TRBD1 for D (6 bases). The V gene lost 6 bases and the J gene lost 1 base, with 9 bases spanning the gap. The CDR3 has 13 amino acids. CDR1 and CDR2 (germline): SNHLY, FYNNEI.